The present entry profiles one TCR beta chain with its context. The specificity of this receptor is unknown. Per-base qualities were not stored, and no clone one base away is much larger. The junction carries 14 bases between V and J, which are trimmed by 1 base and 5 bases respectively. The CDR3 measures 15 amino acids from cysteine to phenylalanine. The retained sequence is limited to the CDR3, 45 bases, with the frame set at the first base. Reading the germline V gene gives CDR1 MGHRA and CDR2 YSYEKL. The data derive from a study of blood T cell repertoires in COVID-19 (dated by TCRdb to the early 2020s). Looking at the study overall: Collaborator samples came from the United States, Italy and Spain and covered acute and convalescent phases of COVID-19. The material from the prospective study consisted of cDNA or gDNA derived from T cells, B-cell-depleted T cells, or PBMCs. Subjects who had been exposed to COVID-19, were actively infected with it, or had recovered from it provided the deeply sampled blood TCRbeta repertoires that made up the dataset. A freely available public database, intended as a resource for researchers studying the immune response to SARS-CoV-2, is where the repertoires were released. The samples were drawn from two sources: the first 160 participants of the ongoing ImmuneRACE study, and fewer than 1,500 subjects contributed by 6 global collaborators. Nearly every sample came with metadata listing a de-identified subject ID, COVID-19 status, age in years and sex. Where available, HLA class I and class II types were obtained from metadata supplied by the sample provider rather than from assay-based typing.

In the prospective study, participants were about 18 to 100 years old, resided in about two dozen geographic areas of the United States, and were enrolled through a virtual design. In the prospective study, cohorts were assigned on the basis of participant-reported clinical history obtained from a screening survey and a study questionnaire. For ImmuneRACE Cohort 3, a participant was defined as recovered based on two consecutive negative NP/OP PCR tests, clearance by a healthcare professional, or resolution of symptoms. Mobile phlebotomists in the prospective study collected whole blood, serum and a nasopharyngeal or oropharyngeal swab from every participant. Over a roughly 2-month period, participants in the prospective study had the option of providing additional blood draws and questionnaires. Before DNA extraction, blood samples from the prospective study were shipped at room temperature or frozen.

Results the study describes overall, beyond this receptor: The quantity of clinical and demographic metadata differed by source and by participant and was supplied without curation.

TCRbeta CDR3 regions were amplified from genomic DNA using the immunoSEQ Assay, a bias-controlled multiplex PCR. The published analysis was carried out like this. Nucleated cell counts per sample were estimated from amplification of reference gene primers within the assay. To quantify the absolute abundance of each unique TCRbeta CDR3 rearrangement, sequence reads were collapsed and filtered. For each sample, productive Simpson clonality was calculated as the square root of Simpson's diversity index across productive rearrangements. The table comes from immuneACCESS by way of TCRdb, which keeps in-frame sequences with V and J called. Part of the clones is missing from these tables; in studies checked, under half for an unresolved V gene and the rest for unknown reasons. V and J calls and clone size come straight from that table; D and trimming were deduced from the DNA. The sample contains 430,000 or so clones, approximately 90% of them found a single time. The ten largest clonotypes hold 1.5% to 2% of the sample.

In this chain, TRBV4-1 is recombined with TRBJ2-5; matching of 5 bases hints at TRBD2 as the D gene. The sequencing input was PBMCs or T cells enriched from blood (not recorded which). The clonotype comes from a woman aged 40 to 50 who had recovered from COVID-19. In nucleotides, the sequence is TGCGCCAGCAGCCAAGGTCCAACTAGTGAGGAGACCCAGTACTTC. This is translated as CASSQGPTSEETQYF.